These T cell receptor beta chains were read from a single sample in a study of cytomegalovirus exposure and HLA in healthy donors. The data were produced by immunoSEQ multiplex PCR, yet TCRdb's version contains in-frame clones alone and is incomplete. In all, the sample yields tens of thousands of clones. Specimen: PBMCs. These receptors all stem from a woman aged 40 to 50 in good health and CMV-seropositive. Each CDR3 is given with its conserved first and last residue. Fields, in order: D gene, J gene, V gene, CDR3 protein, CDR3 DNA. A D gene is named only where the DNA matches it firmly.

d_call: NA
j_call: TRBJ2-7
v_call: TRBV28
cdr3_aa: CASSNGNEQYF
cdr3_nt: TGTGCCAGCAGTAACGGGAACGAGCAGTACTTC

d_call: NA
j_call: TRBJ1-5
v_call: TRBV27
cdr3_aa: CASSSQKGGGQPQHF
cdr3_nt: TGTGCCAGCAGTTCTCAGAAGGGGGGGGGTCAGCCCCAGCATTTT

d_call: NA
j_call: TRBJ2-7
v_call: TRBV6-5
cdr3_aa: CASSHRVRTGNEQYF
cdr3_nt: TGTGCCAGCTCACACAGGGTGAGGACTGGGAACGAGCAGTACTTC

d_call: NA
j_call: TRBJ2-7
v_call: TRBV19
cdr3_aa: CASSSREVQAYEQYF
cdr3_nt: TGTGCCAGTAGTTCCCGTGAGGTACAAGCCTACGAGCAGTACTTC

d_call: TRBD1
j_call: TRBJ1-1
v_call: TRBV29-1
cdr3_aa: CSVEEGTGIEAFF
cdr3_nt: TGCAGCGTTGAAGAAGGGACAGGGATTGAAGCTTTCTTT

d_call: NA
j_call: TRBJ1-3
v_call: TRBV6-1
cdr3_aa: CASSGDTSSGNTIYF
cdr3_nt: TGTGCCAGCAGTGGGGACACCTCCTCTGGAAACACCATATATTTT

d_call: NA
j_call: TRBJ1-1
v_call: TRBV28
cdr3_aa: CASAGRGPEAFF
cdr3_nt: TGTGCCAGCGCCGGGAGGGGCCCTGAAGCTTTCTTT

d_call: TRBD1
j_call: TRBJ1-5
v_call: TRBV27
cdr3_aa: CASSRSVWLTGRDQPQHF
cdr3_nt: TGTGCCAGCAGCCGTTCAGTGTGGTTGACAGGGCGCGATCAGCCCCAGCATTTT

d_call: NA
j_call: TRBJ1-5
v_call: TRBV4-1
cdr3_aa: CASSQDGGAARYQPQHF
cdr3_nt: TGCGCCAGCAGCCAAGATGGAGGGGCAGCGAGGTATCAGCCCCAGCATTTT

d_call: NA
j_call: TRBJ1-2
v_call: TRBV27
cdr3_aa: CASRPAGAGNYGYTF
cdr3_nt: TGTGCCAGCAGGCCAGCAGGGGCGGGTAACTATGGCTACACCTTC

d_call: NA
j_call: TRBJ1-1
v_call: TRBV5-1
cdr3_aa: CASTPLGEGSAFF
cdr3_nt: TGCGCCAGCACCCCCCTGGGTGAGGGATCAGCTTTCTTT

d_call: NA
j_call: TRBJ2-7
v_call: TRBV11-3
cdr3_aa: CASSLIHQAGEQYF
cdr3_nt: TGTGCCAGCAGCTTAATCCACCAGGCTGGGGAGCAGTACTTC

d_call: TRBD2
j_call: TRBJ2-5
v_call: TRBV30
cdr3_aa: CAWERLAGQETQYF
cdr3_nt: TGTGCCTGGGAGAGACTAGCGGGGCAAGAGACCCAGTACTTC

d_call: TRBD2
j_call: TRBJ2-1
v_call: TRBV5-6
cdr3_aa: CASSWLAGEGYEQFF
cdr3_nt: TGTGCCAGCAGCTGGCTAGCGGGAGAAGGCTATGAGCAGTTCTTC

d_call: NA
j_call: TRBJ1-4
v_call: TRBV18
cdr3_aa: CASSQEILEKLFF
cdr3_nt: TGTGCCAGCTCACAGGAGATTCTCGAAAAACTGTTTTTT

d_call: TRBD1
j_call: TRBJ1-1
v_call: TRBV28
cdr3_aa: CASDEGAGMNTEAFF
cdr3_nt: TGTGCCAGCGACGAGGGGGCCGGGATGAACACTGAAGCTTTCTTT

d_call: TRBD2
j_call: TRBJ2-2
v_call: TRBV4-3
cdr3_aa: CASSQSPAGGARAGELFF
cdr3_nt: TGCGCCAGCAGCCAAAGCCCCGCCGGGGGGGCGAGGGCCGGGGAGCTGTTTTTT

d_call: NA
j_call: TRBJ1-5
v_call: TRBV29-1
cdr3_aa: CSVAPGNSNQPQHF
cdr3_nt: TGCAGCGTTGCCCCGGGGAACAGCAATCAGCCCCAGCATTTT

d_call: TRBD1
j_call: TRBJ1-2
v_call: TRBV5-4
cdr3_aa: CASSWTGVGNGYTF
cdr3_nt: TGTGCCAGCAGCTGGACAGGGGTTGGAAATGGCTACACCTTC

d_call: TRBD1
j_call: TRBJ1-1
v_call: TRBV5-1
cdr3_aa: CASSSGDRDVAEAFF
cdr3_nt: TGCGCCAGCAGCTCTGGGGACAGGGACGTGGCTGAAGCTTTCTTT

d_call: TRBD2
j_call: TRBJ2-3
v_call: TRBV28
cdr3_aa: CASNSGADTQYF
cdr3_nt: TGTGCCAGCAATAGCGGGGCAGATACGCAGTATTTT

d_call: NA
j_call: TRBJ2-1
v_call: TRBV27
cdr3_aa: CASSLGRGARNEQFF
cdr3_nt: TGTGCCAGCAGTTTGGGGAGGGGGGCGCGCAATGAGCAGTTCTTC

d_call: NA
j_call: TRBJ1-1
v_call: TRBV19
cdr3_aa: CASSLLNGNTEAFF
cdr3_nt: TGTGCCAGTAGTCTCCTAAACGGGAACACTGAAGCTTTCTTT

d_call: NA
j_call: TRBJ1-5
v_call: TRBV6-1
cdr3_aa: CASSTGRNQPQHF
cdr3_nt: TGTGCCAGCAGTACAGGGCGCAATCAGCCCCAGCATTTT

d_call: NA
j_call: TRBJ1-1
v_call: TRBV6-6
cdr3_aa: CASSYRRQRAFF
cdr3_nt: TGTGCCAGCAGTTACAGGAGACAGAGAGCTTTCTTT

d_call: NA
j_call: TRBJ2-5
v_call: TRBV5-1
cdr3_aa: CASTQPGVETQYF
cdr3_nt: TGCGCCAGCACTCAACCGGGGGTGGAGACCCAGTACTTC

d_call: NA
j_call: TRBJ1-5
v_call: TRBV30
cdr3_aa: CAWSGIKSGNQPQHF
cdr3_nt: TGTGCCTGGAGCGGGATAAAGTCCGGAAATCAGCCCCAGCATTTT

d_call: NA
j_call: TRBJ2-3
v_call: TRBV4-2
cdr3_aa: CASSQGTFTDTQYF
cdr3_nt: TGTGCCAGCAGCCAAGGGACTTTCACAGATACGCAGTATTTT

d_call: NA
j_call: TRBJ1-3
v_call: TRBV11-3
cdr3_aa: CASSSEREVMSSGNTIYF
cdr3_nt: TGTGCCAGCAGTTCAGAAAGGGAGGTAATGAGCTCTGGAAACACCATATATTTT

d_call: TRBD1
j_call: TRBJ1-1
v_call: TRBV6-5
cdr3_aa: CASSYQGASEAFF
cdr3_nt: TGTGCCAGCAGTTACCAGGGGGCTTCTGAAGCTTTCTTT